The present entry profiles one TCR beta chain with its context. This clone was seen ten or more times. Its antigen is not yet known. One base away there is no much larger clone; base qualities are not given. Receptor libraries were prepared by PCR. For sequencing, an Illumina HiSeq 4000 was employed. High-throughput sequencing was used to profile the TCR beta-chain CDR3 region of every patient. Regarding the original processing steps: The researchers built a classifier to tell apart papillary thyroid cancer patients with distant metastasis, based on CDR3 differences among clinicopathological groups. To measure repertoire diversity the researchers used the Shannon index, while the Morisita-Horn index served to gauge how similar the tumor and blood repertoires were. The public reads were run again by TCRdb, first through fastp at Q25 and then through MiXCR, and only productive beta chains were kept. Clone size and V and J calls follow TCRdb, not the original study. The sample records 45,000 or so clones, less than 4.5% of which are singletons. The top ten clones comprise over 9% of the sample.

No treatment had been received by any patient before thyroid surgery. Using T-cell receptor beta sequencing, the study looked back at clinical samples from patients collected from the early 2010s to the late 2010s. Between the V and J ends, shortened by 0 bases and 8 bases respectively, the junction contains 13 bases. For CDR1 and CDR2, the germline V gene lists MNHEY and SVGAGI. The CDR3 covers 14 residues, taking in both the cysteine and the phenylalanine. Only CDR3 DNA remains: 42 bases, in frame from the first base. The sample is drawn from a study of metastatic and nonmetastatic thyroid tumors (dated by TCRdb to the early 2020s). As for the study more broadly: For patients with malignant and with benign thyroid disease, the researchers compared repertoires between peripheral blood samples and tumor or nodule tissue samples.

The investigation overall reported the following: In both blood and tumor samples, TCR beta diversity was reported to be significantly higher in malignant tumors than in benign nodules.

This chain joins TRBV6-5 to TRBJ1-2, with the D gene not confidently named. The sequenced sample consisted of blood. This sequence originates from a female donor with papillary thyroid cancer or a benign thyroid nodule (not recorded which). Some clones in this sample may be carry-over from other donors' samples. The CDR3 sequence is CASSYSTWVGGYTF. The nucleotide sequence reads TGTGCCAGCAGTTACTCGACCTGGGTAGGAGGCTACACCTTC.